This is a list of T cell receptor beta chains from one sample in a study of blood T cell repertoires in COVID-19. Assay: immunoSEQ multiplex PCR; the TCRdb copy retains only in-frame clones and omits some. This table has about 170,000 clones, approximately 86% appearing once. Specimen: peripheral blood. All receptors derive from a man in his 70s with acute or convalescent COVID-19. The CDR3 runs from the conserved cysteine through the conserved F or W. The order of the fields is clone size, V gene, CDR3 length, D gene, J gene, CDR3 protein, CDR3 DNA. The D gene is left open where the match is weak. For some rows the clone size is stated as once, few or many, or as a class when expanded; others skip it.

.	TRBV3-1/TRBV3-2	15	.	TRBJ2-5	CASSPQTSLQETQYF	TGTGCCAGCAGCCCTCAGACTAGTTTACAAGAGACCCAGTACTTC
.	TRBV7-7	15	.	TRBJ2-2	CASSQGGVYTGELFF	TGTGCCAGCAGCCAAGGAGGGGTGTACACCGGGGAGCTGTTTTTT
.	TRBV5-1	15	TRBD1	TRBJ2-2	CASSPDRGVTGELFF	TGCGCCAGCAGCCCGGACAGGGGGGTCACCGGGGAGCTGTTTTTT
.	TRBV28	14	.	TRBJ1-2	CASSWRGINYGYTF	TGTGCCAGCAGTTGGCGGGGCATTAACTATGGCTACACCTTC
.	TRBV7-3	12	.	TRBJ2-7	CASSPRGREQYF	TGTGCCAGCAGCCCAAGAGGGCGCGAGCAGTACTTC
.	TRBV25-1	13	TRBD2	TRBJ2-5	CASKREVGGTQYF	TGTGCCAGCAAACGGGAGGTTGGGGGGACCCAGTACTTC
.	TRBV7-3	13	TRBD1	TRBJ2-5	CASSQGQGETQYF	TGTGCCAGCAGCCAGGGACAGGGGGAGACCCAGTACTTC
.	TRBV3-1/TRBV3-2	14	.	TRBJ2-5	CASSQGVNQETQYF	TGTGCCAGCAGCCAAGGCGTCAACCAAGAGACCCAGTACTTC
.	TRBV5-4	20	TRBD1	TRBJ2-4	CASSLVGGTGPQAAKNIQYF	TGTGCCAGCAGCTTGGTGGGGGGGACAGGGCCCCAGGCTGCCAAAAACATTCAGTACTTC
few	TRBV27	15	.	TRBJ2-3	CASSLTRGFTDTQYF	TGTGCCAGCAGTTTAACCAGGGGATTCACAGATACGCAGTATTTT
.	TRBV28	17	TRBD2	TRBJ2-7	CASSLFAGEGRSYEQYF	TGTGCCAGCAGTTTATTCGCCGGGGAGGGCCGCTCCTACGAGCAGTACTTC
.	TRBV2	12	TRBD2	TRBJ2-1	CASKAGGNEQFF	TGTGCCAGCAAAGCGGGAGGCAATGAGCAGTTCTTC
.	TRBV4-3	13	.	TRBJ2-3	CASSQEEADTQYF	TGCGCCAGCAGCCAAGAAGAGGCGGATACGCAGTATTTT
.	TRBV7-9	17	.	TRBJ1-2	CASSLVPGDQGNYGYTF	TGTGCCAGCAGCTTAGTGCCAGGGGACCAGGGAAACTATGGCTACACCTTC
.	TRBV19	15	TRBD1	TRBJ2-3	CASSKRQGAPDTQYF	TGTGCCAGTAGCAAGAGACAGGGGGCTCCAGATACGCAGTATTTT
.	TRBV19	13	.	TRBJ2-7	CASSIGIGYEQYF	TGTGCCAGTAGTATAGGCATCGGGTACGAGCAGTACTTC
.	TRBV6-5	15	.	TRBJ1-4	CASRGRGRGNEKLFF	TGTGCCAGCAGGGGAAGGGGAAGGGGAAATGAAAAACTGTTTTTT
.	TRBV6-5	13	TRBD2	TRBJ2-7	CASMLLRGDEQYF	TGTGCCAGCATGCTCCTCCGGGGGGACGAGCAGTACTTC
.	TRBV18	15	.	TRBJ1-1	CASSPPANLNTEAFF	TGTGCCAGCTCACCACCCGCGAACTTGAACACTGAAGCTTTCTTT
.	TRBV9	12	.	TRBJ2-2	CASSVRLGELFF	TGTGCCAGCAGCGTTCGTCTCGGGGAGCTGTTTTTT
.	TRBV18	12	.	TRBJ1-1	CASSGQNTEAFF	TGTGCCAGCTCAGGACAGAACACTGAAGCTTTCTTT
.	TRBV6-1	17	.	TRBJ1-2	CASSEVGGGLTNYGYTF	TGTGCCAGCAGTGAAGTGGGAGGGGGGTTAACTAACTATGGCTACACCTTC
.	TRBV19	13	.	TRBJ2-7	CASSTGVTYEQYF	TGTGCCAGTAGTACAGGGGTGACCTACGAGCAGTACTTC
.	TRBV15	16	.	TRBJ1-5	CATSSRSGGWDQPQHF	TGTGCCACCAGCAGCCGATCGGGGGGCTGGGATCAGCCCCAGCATTTT
.	TRBV7-9	13	.	TRBJ2-7	CASRGRGRDEQYF	TGTGCCAGCAGGGGCAGGGGAAGGGACGAGCAGTACTTC
.	TRBV28	15	.	TRBJ2-7	CASSLPGDFSYEQYF	TGTGCCAGCAGTTTGCCCGGGGACTTTTCCTACGAGCAGTACTTC
once	TRBV6-2/TRBV6-3	11	.	TRBJ2-7	CASSPLFEQYF	TGTGCCAGCAGCCCCCTTTTCGAGCAGTACTTC
.	TRBV19	15	TRBD1	TRBJ2-7	CASSPTGTASYEQYF	TGTGCCAGTAGTCCTACCGGGACAGCGAGTTACGAGCAGTACTTC
.	TRBV3-1/TRBV3-2	15	.	TRBJ1-5	CASSQDRHGNQPQHF	TGTGCCAGCAGCCAAGATCGACACGGCAATCAGCCCCAGCATTTT
.	TRBV2	12	.	TRBJ2-7	CASSEIAYEQYF	TGTGCCAGCAGTGAAATTGCGTACGAGCAGTACTTC
once	TRBV5-6	15	.	TRBJ2-1	CASDTRRAYHNEQFF	TGTGCCAGCGATACTAGGAGGGCCTACCACAATGAGCAGTTCTTC
.	TRBV5-1	16	TRBD2	TRBJ2-3	CASSLGVAGHTDTQYF	TGCGCCAGCAGCTTGGGGGTAGCGGGGCACACAGATACGCAGTATTTT
.	TRBV12-3/TRBV12-4	11	TRBD1	TRBJ2-7	CPGQGAYEQYF	TGCCCGGGACAGGGGGCGTACGAGCAGTACTTC
.	TRBV5-1	14	TRBD1	TRBJ1-2	CASSAQGASYGYTF	TGCGCCAGCAGCGCACAGGGGGCTAGCTATGGCTACACCTTC
.	TRBV6-5	15	TRBD1	TRBJ1-5	CASRTGGVGNQPQHF	TGTGCCAGCAGGACAGGGGGGGTGGGCAATCAGCCCCAGCATTTT
.	TRBV7-2	12	TRBD1	TRBJ1-1	CASSFPDREAFF	TGTGCCAGCAGCTTTCCGGACAGGGAAGCTTTCTTT
.	TRBV6-5	13	TRBD1	TRBJ1-1	CASRRDRNTEAFF	TGTGCCAGCAGGAGGGACAGGAACACTGAAGCTTTCTTT
.	TRBV5-4	12	.	TRBJ1-2	CASSPSGYGYTF	TGTGCCAGCAGCCCTAGCGGGTACGGCTACACCTTC
.	TRBV6-5	14	TRBD1	TRBJ2-7	CASRRGQGVGQQYF	TGTGCCAGCAGACGGGGACAGGGGGTCGGTCAGCAGTACTTC
once	TRBV7-2	16	TRBD1	TRBJ2-7	CASSLQGTDHTYEQYF	TGTGCCAGCAGCTTACAGGGGACAGATCACACCTACGAGCAGTACTTC
few	TRBV5-1	14	.	TRBJ1-6	CASRNHRANSPLHF	TGCGCCAGCAGGAATCACAGGGCTAATTCACCCCTCCACTTT
few	TRBV28	13	.	TRBJ1-2	CASSLPESYGYTF	TGTGCCAGCAGTTTACCTGAGTCATATGGCTACACCTTC
.	TRBV7-2	14	.	TRBJ1-3	CASSPVGPGNTIYF	TGTGCCAGCAGTCCCGTTGGCCCCGGAAACACCATATATTTT
.	TRBV28	14	TRBD1	TRBJ1-5	CASSSDRGWQPQHF	TGTGCCAGCAGTTCAGACAGGGGTTGGCAGCCCCAGCATTTT
.	TRBV27	13	.	TRBJ1-1	CASSLYRDTEAFF	TGTGCCAGCAGTTTATACAGGGACACTGAAGCTTTCTTT
.	TRBV5-1	15	TRBD2	TRBJ2-5	CASIYAGAGVETQYF	TGCGCCAGCATTTATGCAGGTGCGGGAGTAGAGACCCAGTACTTC
.	TRBV18	17	TRBD2	TRBJ2-3	CASSPPGLAGSTDTQYF	TGTGCCAGCTCACCACCGGGACTAGCGGGGTCCACAGATACGCAGTATTTT
few	TRBV29-1	14	.	TRBJ1-2	CSVEINSRSYVYTF	TGCAGCGTTGAAATTAACAGTAGGTCCTATGTCTACACCTTC
.	TRBV4-2	15	.	TRBJ1-3	CASRTQGISGNTIYF	TGTGCCAGCAGGACGCAGGGGATCTCTGGAAACACCATATATTTT
once	TRBV14	16	TRBD1	TRBJ1-1	CASSQGRGRIPAEAFF	TGTGCCAGCAGCCAGGGCAGGGGGCGAATTCCGGCTGAAGCTTTCTTT
.	TRBV6-2/TRBV6-3	15	TRBD1	TRBJ2-7	CASSYGTGGGYEQYF	TGTGCCAGCAGTTACGGGACAGGGGGCGGGTACGAGCAGTACTTC
.	TRBV29-1	12	.	TRBJ1-2	CSARGGQGAFAF	TGCAGCGCTCGAGGGGGACAAGGGGCGTTCGCCTTC
.	TRBV29-1	12	TRBD2	TRBJ2-7	CSAAGPSYEQYF	TGCAGCGCAGCGGGACCGTCCTACGAGCAGTACTTC
.	TRBV19	16	.	TRBJ2-2	CASSIVLGDNTGELFF	TGTGCCAGTAGTATAGTTCTCGGGGATAACACCGGGGAGCTGTTTTTT
.	TRBV19	17	TRBD1	TRBJ1-5	CASSIGRQGRAGQPQHF	TGTGCCAGTAGTATAGGGCGACAGGGAAGAGCGGGCCAGCCCCAGCATTTT
few	TRBV10-1	13	.	TRBJ1-5	CASSESRYQPQHF	TGCGCCAGCAGTGAGTCGCGGTATCAGCCCCAGCATTTT